Listed below are T cell receptor delta chains from one sample, sequenced in a study of Vδ1+ human thymocytes. TCRdb used CATT to re-call clones from the multiplex PCR reads. Counted here are about 73,000 delta-chain clones, around 30% occurring once; the ten biggest clones make up under 0.3%. The sequencing input was Vdelta1+ gamma-delta thymocytes from the thymus. These receptors were obtained from a boy under two years old who had congenital heart surgery. Both conserved end residues are part of each CDR3. A D gene is named only where the DNA matches it firmly. A clone size is listed for some rows: how often the clone was seen (once, few, many), or a class if it is expanded.

.,TRDJ1,TRDV1,TRDD3,TGTGCTCTTGGGGAACTAGAGCCTACTCGTGGGGGATTTCGGCGGTACACCGATAAACTCATCTTT,CALGELEPTRGGFRRYTDKLIF
.,TRDJ1,TRDV1,TRDD3,TGTGCTGTTGGGGCCACCAGGCCTTCCATACGGGGGATACTTAGAGATAAACTCATCTTT,CAVGATRPSIRGILRDKLIF
.,TRDJ1,TRDV1,.,TGTGCTCTTGGGGAACGGGAAATGGGGTCGATAAGGACCGATAAACTCATCTTT,CALGEREMGSIRTDKLIF
.,TRDJ1,TRDV1,TRDD3,TGTGCTCTTGGGGACCGGTCTCCTGGGGGATACACCGATAAACTCATCTTT,CALGDRSPGGYTDKLIF
.,TRDJ1,TRDV1,.,TGTGCTCTTGGGGAACCGGCCCCAGGGGAACTCATCTTT,CALGEPAPGELIF
.,TRDJ1,TRDV1,TRDD3,TGTGCTCTTGGGGAACCCCAATCAAGCTGGGGGATAGAAAGGGAGTGGAACACCGATAAACTCATCTTT,CALGEPQSSWGIEREWNTDKLIF
.,TRDJ1,TRDV1,.,TGTGCTCTTGGGGAACTCACTCCTACCCCCCTCACCGATAAACTCATCTTT,CALGELTPTPLTDKLIF
.,TRDJ1,TRDV1,.,TGTGCTCTTGGGGAAGGTGCCGGATCGGTACAGCTCATCTTT,CALGEGAGSVQLIF
.,TRDJ1,TRDV1,TRDD3,TGTGCTCTTGGGGAATACAGACGACAGACCTACGTAAGGCTTCAACTGGGGGATACAGGGTACACCGATAAACTCATCTTT,CALGEYRRQTYVRLQLGDTGYTDKLIF
.,TRDJ1,TRDV1,.,TGTGCTCGTGGGGAACGCGGGGCTTCCTACCTAAGGATACGGTTTTTCACTGATAAACTCATCTTT,CARGERGASYLRIRFFTDKLIF
.,TRDJ1,TRDV1,.,TGTGCTCTTGGGGAATCCGGGGGGACCCAGAGGTACACCGATAAACTCATCTTT,CALGESGGTQRYTDKLIF
.,TRDJ1,TRDV1,TRDD3,TGTGCTCTCGAAGAATCCCCCCTGGGAAGTACTGGGGGATACACCGATAAACTCATCTTT,CALEESPLGSTGGYTDKLIF
few,TRDJ1,TRDV1,TRDD3,TGTGCTCTTGGGGAACTCAGTAGCCGACCGGGTTACTGGGGGTACACCGATAAACTCATCTTT,CALGELSSRPGYWGYTDKLIF
.,TRDJ1,TRDV1,TRDD3,TGTGCTCTTGGGGAACGTCCCGCACTGGGGTTATACAGGGCCGATAAACTCATCTTT,CALGERPALGLYRADKLIF
.,TRDJ1,TRDV1,TRDD3,TGTGCTCTTGGGGAAGGGGTTCCTCCGGTTGTACTGGGGGATACGCTTCACACCGATAAACTCATCTTT,CALGEGVPPVVLGDTLHTDKLIF
.,TRDJ1,TRDV1,TRDD3,TGTGCTCTTGGGCAATCCTCTCGTGGGGGATACGCGCATAAACTCATCTTT,CALGQSSRGGYAHKLIF
few,TRDJ1,TRDV1,TRDD3,TGTGCTCTTGGGTTCGGTGGGTCGTTAGGGTACTGGGGGAACACCGATAAACTCATCTTT,CALGFGGSLGYWGNTDKLIF
few,TRDJ1,TRDV3,TRDD3,TGTGCCTTCACGCCTAATACTGGGGGCCCCGCCGAAACCGGTAAACTCATCTTT,CAFTPNTGGPAETGKLIF
.,TRDJ1,TRDV1,TRDD3,TGTGCTCTTGGGGAGGGATTGGGGGACCCGTACACCGATAAACTCATCTTT,CALGEGLGDPYTDKLIF
few,TRDJ1,TRDV1,TRDD3,TGTGCTCTTGGGCCTCCCATACTGGGGACCCATAGAGGAACTTACACCGATAAACTCATCTTT,CALGPPILGTHRGTYTDKLIF
.,TRDJ1,TRDV1,TRDD3,TGTGCTCTTGGGGAACTGCCCGGCCACGGCTGGGGGAGGTACACCGATAAACTCATCTTT,CALGELPGHGWGRYTDKLIF
few,TRDJ1,TRDV1,.,TGTGCTCTTGGGGAACTTCCCTCCACCAGAGGGGATCCCAGGTACACCGATAAACTCATCTTT,CALGELPSTRGDPRYTDKLIF
.,TRDJ1,TRDV1,TRDD2,TGTGCTCTTGAGCAAACCCGCCTTCCTCAATGCAAGCGGGCTGGAGTGACCGATAAACTCATCTTT,CALEQTRLPQCKRAGVTDKLIF
.,TRDJ1,TRDV1,TRDD3,TGTGCTCTTGGGGAACTATGTCCCCCACGGCGAGTGAATTCGGTCTCTATACCTACTGGGGGATATTCTTTTTCCCCTCGACTCATCTTT,CALGELCPPRRVNSVSIPTGGYSFSPRLIF
.,TRDJ1,TRDV1,TRDD2,TGTGCTCTTGGGAAACGTGGCCTTCCTACCCCCCTTGGAATTTTGGAGGCCCGACTGGGGACTCCCGAATCGTACACCGATAAACTCATCTTT,CALGKRGLPTPLGILEARLGTPESYTDKLIF
.,TRDJ1,TRDV1,TRDD3,TGTGCTCTTGGGGAATTTAAGGGATACTCCAGCCTAGGGTACTGGGTACTACTAGTCACCGATAAACTCATCTTT,CALGEFKGYSSLGYWVLLVTDKLIF
few,TRDJ1,TRDV1,TRDD3,TGTGCTCTTGGGGAACTTATACTGGGGGATACCGATAAACTCATCTTT,CALGELILGDTDKLIF
.,TRDJ1,TRDV1,TRDD3,TGTGCTCTTGGGGAACTAGCCCAGTTCCTACAAATCAGTACTGGGGGATACGCGTATCATACCGATAAACTCATCTTT,CALGELAQFLQISTGGYAYHTDKLIF
.,TRDJ1,TRDV1,.,TGTGCTCTTGGGGAAGTCTCGGACCCAAAAACGTGGTACACCGATAAACTCATCTTT,CALGEVSDPKTWYTDKLIF
few,TRDJ1,TRDV1,TRDD3,TGTGCTCTTGGGGAACAGGACCGTACTGGGGGGCACACCGATAAACTCATCTTT,CALGEQDRTGGHTDKLIF
.,TRDJ1,TRDV1,TRDD3,TGTGCTCTTGGGGAACTGAATCCTACGAGGGGTTACTGGGGGATACGTAGGTACATCGATAAACTCATCTTT,CALGELNPTRGYWGIRRYIDKLIF
.,TRDJ1,TRDV1,TRDD3,TGTGCTCTTGGGGAACTAGCTTCCTACGACTGGGGGATAATGGCCCTGTACACCGATAAACTCATCTTT,CALGELASYDWGIMALYTDKLIF
few,TRDJ1,TRDV1,TRDD3,TGTGCTCTTGGGGCCCATCCACGTTTCCCATACTGGGGGACGGACGATAAACTCATCTTT,CALGAHPRFPYWGTDDKLIF
few,TRDJ1,TRDV1,TRDD3,TGTGCTCTTGGGGAACTCTCTCCCGGTGCCTTCCCCCATAACGTACTGGGGGATACGGCCCCGTACACCGATAAACTCATCTTT,CALGELSPGAFPHNVLGDTAPYTDKLIF
.,TRDJ1,TRDV2,.,TGTGCCTTTGACCCCCCCGTACTGGGACACGACACCGATAAACTCATCTTT,CAFDPPVLGHDTDKLIF
.,TRDJ1,TRDV1,TRDD3,TGTGCTCTTGGGGAAGGTTTTAGGTTTTGGGTACGTAACCCTTACTGGGGGATACTGGAGACCGATAAACTCATCTTT,CALGEGFRFWVRNPYWGILETDKLIF
.,TRDJ1,TRDV1,TRDD3,TGTGCTCTTGGGGAAGGGCCCAAATGGAGACTGAGGGCGACTGGGGCTTATAAACTCATCTTT,CALGEGPKWRLRATGAYKLIF
.,TRDJ1,TRDV1,TRDD3,TGTGCTCTTGGGCTTTTCCTACTGGGGGATGGTTCCGGGTACACCGATAAACTCATCTTT,CALGLFLLGDGSGYTDKLIF
.,TRDJ1,TRDV1,TRDD3,TGTGCTCTTGGGGAGAATGGCCCGCCAACCTTACTGGGGGATACGCTGCACACCGATAAACTCATCTTT,CALGENGPPTLLGDTLHTDKLIF
few,TRDJ1,TRDV1,TRDD3,TGTGCTCTTGGGGAGAACAGAGGCCTCGCAAACTGGGGGATGGATAAACTCATCTTT,CALGENRGLANWGMDKLIF
.,TRDJ1,TRDV1,TRDD3,TGTGCTCTTGGGGAACTACTAGGAAAGAGGGTACGGTACTGGGGGATACCTTTACCCGATAAACTCATCTTT,CALGELLGKRVRYWGIPLPDKLIF
.,TRDJ1,TRDV1,TRDD3,TGTGCTCTTGGGGAACTGTCCCCTACTGGGGGATACTCCGATAAACTCATCTTT,CALGELSPTGGYSDKLIF
.,TRDJ1,TRDV1,TRDD3,TGTGCTCTTGGGGAACGGAAAACTAAGACCGGGGACCTGTACTGGGGGATACGCAAAAACACCGATAAACTCATCTTT,CALGERKTKTGDLYWGIRKNTDKLIF
few,TRDJ1,TRDV1,TRDD3,TGTGCTCTTGGGGAACGTCGCACAGTTAAAGAGCACCAAGGGGGGGGATACGCATTAAAACCCACCGATAAACTCATCTTT,CALGERRTVKEHQGGGYALKPTDKLIF